The following is a T cell receptor beta chain sequence with its context. The CDR3 extends over 13 amino acids. The V end lost 8 bases, the J end lost 4 bases, and 15 bases lay between the germline ends. The germline V gene has CDR1 SGHTA and CDR2 FQGNSA. This entry is derived from a study of blood T cells in healthy people across ages. Using a J-beta primer mix together with a sample-barcoded 5' primer, a second PCR was run for roughly 7 to 12 cycles. Every molecule of cDNA carried a tag from a template-switch adaptor with 12 random nucleotides. TCRdb reanalysed the 5' RACE reads using MiXCR and keeps one entry per CDR3 protein. Counted here are about 680,000 distinct CDR3 sequences, around half occurring once; the ten biggest clones make up about 32%.

Source material: blood. This chain uses TRBV7-2 with TRBJ2-7; D possibly corresponds to TRBD1 (5 bases). This sequence was found in a woman aged 60-70 years in good health. CDR3 coding DNA: TGTGCCAGCGAAGTTCCAGGGTTGTACGAGCAGTACTTC. Protein product: CASEVPGLYEQYF.